The 3 T cell receptor beta chains below were found in one sample sequenced in a study of high-grade serous ovarian cancer treatment subgroups. TCRdb's copy holds only in-frame clones and misses some; the assay was immunoSEQ multiplex PCR. The sample lists fewer than 20,000 clones, about 75% seen once, with approximately 6.6% in the top ten. The tumor samples were collected prior to definitive surgery or chemotherapy. Sequencing input: tumor tissue. These receptors were obtained from a human donor with high-grade serous ovarian cancer.

V usage is TRBV7-8 and J usage is TRBJ1-1; a possible D gene is TRBD1 (6 bases). Germline V gives CDR1 SGHVS, CDR2 FQNEAQ. The CDR3 has 14 residues. V lost 3 bases to trimming and J lost 4 bases, with 12 bases between them. As DNA, the CDR3 is TGTGCCAGCAGCTTTGGGGGGCTGAGCACTGAAGCTTTCTTT. This codes for CASSFGGLSTEAFF.

This clone was seen only a few times. At one end the junction does not follow the germline gene, possibly because of a read error. The chain uses TRBV27 and TRBJ2-2, with a possible D match to TRBD2 (5 bases). There are 14 residues in the CDR3. In germline, CDR1 is MNHEY, CDR2 SMNVEV (reference sequence). The CDR3 DNA is TGTGCCAGCAGTTTAAACGGGAACCCCGGGGAGCTGTTTTTT. As protein: CASSLNGNPGELFF.

The V call is TRBV12-5, the J call TRBJ2-2; 12 bases map to TRBD1. The CDR3 covers 15 residues. Germline V gene lookup returns CDR1 LGHNT and CDR2 FRNRAP. V trimming: 3 bases; J trimming: 6 bases; junction bases outside the gene matches: 2. CDR3 DNA sequence: TGTGCTAGTGGTTTTGGGACAGGGGGCGCCGGGGAGCTGTTTTTT. Its protein is CASGFGTGGAGELFF.